These 12 T cell receptor beta chains originate from one sample sequenced in a study of control samples from healthy donors and cancer patients (TCRdb year 2020). To prepare the library, the immunoSEQ multiplex PCR assay was applied. TCRdb retrieved this table from immuneACCESS and kept in-frame rearrangements only. Not all clones are present; in checked studies, unresolved V genes account for under half, and no reason is known for the remainder. The sample yields 350,000 to 450,000 clones; over 75% were counted once. The ten largest account for around 6.8% of the sample. The sample taken for sequencing was PBMCs. These receptors all stem from a man in his forties with head and neck cancer.

The rearrangement links TRBV5-1 to TRBJ2-3; D unclear. Germline CDR1 SGHRS, CDR2 YFSETQ. Trimming shortened V by 4 bases and J by 6 bases, and 12 bases separated the two germline ends. The CDR3 extends over 13 amino acids. The CDR3 region is CASSPPHGDTQYF. CDR3 nucleotides: TGCGCCAGCAGCCCACCGCATGGGGATACGCAGTATTTT.

V and J are TRBV5-4 and TRBJ1-1; D gene uncertain. There are 16 residues in the CDR3. Germline assignment: CDR1 SGHNT and CDR2 YYREEE (reference sequence). V shed 4 bases and J shed 2 bases, with 18 bases lying between them. The CDR3 loop is CASSPPGHSSNTEAFF. The CDR3 coding sequence is TGTGCCAGCAGCCCACCCGGCCACAGTTCTAACACTGAAGCTTTCTTT.

This clone was picked up one time. This rearrangement joins TRBV5-6 to TRBJ1-4; 7 positions agree with TRBD1. The V gene end was trimmed by 3 bases and the J gene end by 0 bases; junction bases not matched to a gene: 14. Germline loops: CDR1 SGHDT, CDR2 YYEEEE. The length of the CDR3 is 19 residues. This CDR3 reads CASSSFLDRATATNEKLFF. DNA for the CDR3: TGTGCCAGCAGCTCGTTTCTCGACAGGGCGACTGCAACTAATGAAAAACTGTTTTTT.

V usage is TRBV3-1 (or the pseudogene TRBV3-2) and J usage is TRBJ1-3; TRBD1 matches at 12 bases. Germline V lookup: CDR1 LGHDT, CDR2 YNNKEL (reference sequence). Trimming at V came to 6 bases and at J to 0 bases, leaving 3 bases not matched to a gene. The CDR3 length is 16 residues. The CDR3 protein is CASRGQGAVSGNTIYF. CDR3 nucleotide sequence: TGTGCCAGCAGGGGACAGGGGGCTGTCTCTGGAAACACCATATATTTT.

The chain joins TRBV25-1 to TRBJ1-2; possibly TRBD1 for D (6 bases). Germline V gene sequence: CDR1 MGHDK, CDR2 SYGVNS. The CDR3 consists of 15 residues. The V and J ends lost 3 bases and 4 bases respectively, with 15 bases between them. CDR3 sequence: CASSESWTAAYGYTF. The CDR3 DNA reads TGTGCCAGCAGTGAGTCTTGGACAGCTGCCTATGGCTACACCTTC.

This clone came up once. The rearrangement uses TRBV19 and TRBJ2-3, with D uncertain. Germline CDR1 and CDR2: LNHDA and SQIVND (reference sequence). The CDR3 has 15 residues. The V gene lost 5 bases and the J gene lost 2 bases, with 14 bases spanning the gap. Here the CDR3 reads CASSSARQYTDTQYF. CDR3 sequence (DNA): TGTGCCAGTAGTTCGGCCAGGCAGTACACAGATACGCAGTATTTT. Together with reference TRBV19 and TRBJ2-3, the CDR3 gives the full variable domain: DGGITQSPKYLFRKEGQNVTLSCEQNLNHDAMYWYRQDPGQGLRLIYYSQIVNDFQKGDIAEGYSVSREKKESFPLTVTSAQKNPTAFYLCASSSARQYTDTQYFGPGTRLTVL.

The chain uses TRBV6-2 or TRBV6-3 and TRBJ1-1, with a weak D call TRBD1 (5 bases). From germline, CDR1 is MNHEY and CDR2 SVGEGT. The CDR3 sequence is 14 residues long. Trimming cost V 2 bases and J 5 bases, with 12 bases left between them. In DNA form, the CDR3 reads TGTGCCAGCAGTTACCTTCACGGGGGGACTGAAGCTTTCTTT. The encoded protein is CASSYLHGGTEAFF.

J is TRBJ1-3 and V is TRBV5-1, with TRBD1 matching 7 bases. Looked up from germline, CDR1 is SGHRS and CDR2 is YFSETQ. The CDR3 runs to 16 residues. V lost 4 bases and J lost 0; bases outside the gene matches: 7. For the CDR3, the DNA is TGCGCCAGCAGCCTGGGACAGATAGCCTCTGGAAACACCATATATTTT. It encodes CASSLGQIASGNTIYF.

V and J are TRBV11-3 and TRBJ2-2; tentative D call: TRBD2 (6 bases). Germline CDR1 reads SGHNT; CDR2 reads YENEEA. The germline V and J ends were trimmed by 1 base and 2 bases, with 17 bases remaining between them. This CDR3 is built from 18 residues. The CDR3 reads CASSLGVGQGGNTGELFF. The CDR3, as DNA: TGTGCCAGCAGCTTAGGTGTGGGCCAGGGAGGCAACACCGGGGAGCTGTTTTTT.

This chain links TRBV7-9 with TRBJ1-6; 10 nucleotides match TRBD1. The CDR3 contains 16 residues. The germline CDR1 and CDR2 sequences are SEHNR and FQNEAQ (reference sequence). V dropped 5 bases and J dropped 7; count of bases not matched to a gene: 8. CDR3 DNA sequence: TGTGCCAGCAGCATCCGGGACAGGGGACAAAATTCACCCCTCCACTTT. Translating gives CASSIRDRGQNSPLHF.

V and J are TRBV29-1 and TRBJ2-7, with 9 positions matching TRBD1. In germline, CDR1 is SQVTM, CDR2 ANQGSEA. The CDR3 is 14 residues long. After removal of 7 bases from V and 3 bases from J, the junction contained 10 bases not matched to a gene. The CDR3, as DNA: TGCAGCGCAAATGACAGGGGGTTAGGCTACGAGCAGTACTTC. Protein product: CSANDRGLGYEQYF.

The chain links TRBV5-1 to TRBJ2-3; D unresolved. The CDR3 contains 15 residues. V was shortened by 5 bases and J by 0 bases, with 13 bases between the two germline ends. Per germline, CDR1 SGHRS and CDR2 YFSETQ. In nucleotides, the CDR3 is TGCGCCAGCAGACCCGGACCAACTAGCACAGATACGCAGTATTTT. This codes for CASRPGPTSTDTQYF.